This T cell receptor delta chain is from a study of Vδ1+ human thymocytes. Whole-study results and caveats: Thymic TRG and TRD repertoires appeared highly polyclonal, with Gaussian CDR3 length distributions. Bulk data may be misread because of unexpected Vdelta2 sequences. Thymic delta-chain repertoires held 15% to 20% Vdelta2 sequences and few Vdelta3, despite high sort purity. Many TRG clonotypes were shared between donors; TRD repertoires were essentially private.

Extracted RNA was reverse transcribed into cDNA. Multiplex PCR used pooled V-gene forward primers and a constant-region reverse primer to amplify CDR3s. With CATT, TCRdb re-called clones from the multiplex PCR reads. This sample has tens of thousands of delta-chain clones, with more than 13% found just once. Turning to this clone: Its antigen remains unknown.

The CDR3 is 17 amino acids. Germline assignment: CDR1 TSWWSYY and CDR2 QGS. Trimming cost V 2 bases and J 9 bases; bases outside gene matches: 15. The chain is built from TRDV1 and TRDJ1; 10 bases are shared with TRDD3. The sequenced sample was Vdelta1+ gamma-delta thymocytes from the thymus. Subset noted: FACS-sorted CD3+ TCRalphabeta- TCRVdelta1+ TCRVdelta2- thymocytes. The clonotype was recovered from a girl under three years old who had congenital heart surgery. CDR3 residues: CALGEGRILGDATQLIF. The CDR3 DNA follows: TGTGCTCTTGGGGAAGGGAGGATACTGGGGGATGCAACCCAACTCATCTTT.